Sequencing of this T cell receptor (beta chain) was carried out in a study of regulatory T cells in long-lasting Graves disease. General study results and limits: Exclusively peripheral blood, rather than thyroid tissue, was studied. Favored gene segments in persistent disease were TRBV28, TRBJ1-2 and TRBJ2-5. TCR diversity was lower in persistent Graves' patients (versus newly diagnosed ones).

Germline V gene data show CDR1 as LNHDA and CDR2 as SQIVND (reference sequence). The length of the CDR3 is 16 residues. The V and J ends lost 4 bases and 5 bases, in that order; junction bases with no gene match: 9. Time point indicated: persistent/refractory GD, antithyroid drugs over 5 years with positive TRAb. Construction of the TCR library relied on RNA isolated from PBMCs. Building the TCR beta libraries relied on iRepertoire HTBI primers, and CDR3 regions underwent Arm-PCR. TCRdb itself ran the multiplex PCR reads through MiXCR, one entry per CDR3 protein. The sample has a few hundred thousand distinct CDR3 sequences; about 20% are singletons. Concerning this clonotype itself: What it recognizes is unknown.

This receptor was taken from a female donor with Graves disease. The chain couples TRBV19 to TRBJ2-2, with 8 bases identical to TRBD2. Sequencing used peripheral blood mononuclear cells (PBMCs), obtained when the disease was refractory, from a patient treated with antithyroid drugs. As DNA, the CDR3 is TGTGCCAGTAGTACGCCTGGGACTAGACCAACCGGGGAGCTGTTTTTT. Protein: CASSTPGTRPTGELFF.